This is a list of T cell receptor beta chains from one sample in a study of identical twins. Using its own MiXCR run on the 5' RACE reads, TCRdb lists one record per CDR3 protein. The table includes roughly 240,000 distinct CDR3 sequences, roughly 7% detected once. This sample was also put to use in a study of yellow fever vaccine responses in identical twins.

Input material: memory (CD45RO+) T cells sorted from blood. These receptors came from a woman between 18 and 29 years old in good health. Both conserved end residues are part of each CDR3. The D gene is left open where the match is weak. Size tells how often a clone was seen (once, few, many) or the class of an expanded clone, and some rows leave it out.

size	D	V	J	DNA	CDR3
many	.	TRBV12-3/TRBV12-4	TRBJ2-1	TGTGCCAGCAGTTTAAGTGGGAGTAGAGGGAATGAGCAGTTCTTC	CASSLSGSRGNEQFF
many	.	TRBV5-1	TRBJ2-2	TGCGCCAGCAGAGGAGCGTCCGGGGAGCTGTTTTTT	CASRGASGELFF
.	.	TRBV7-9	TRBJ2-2	TGTGCCAGCAGCTTCGAACTAGCTGCCAACACCGGGGAGCTGTTTTTT	CASSFELAANTGELFF
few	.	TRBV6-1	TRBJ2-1	TGTGCCAGCAGTGAAGACGGGAGCGGTAGTGAGCAGTTCTTC	CASSEDGSGSEQFF
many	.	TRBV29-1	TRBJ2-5	TGCAGCGTTGAGCTGGGCCCTGGCCAAGAGACCCAGTACTTC	CSVELGPGQETQYF
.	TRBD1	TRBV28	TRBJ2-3	TGTGCCAGCAGTTTAGGTGGGACAGGTCCATCTAGCACAGATACGCAGTATTTT	CASSLGGTGPSSTDTQYF
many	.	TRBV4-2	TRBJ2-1	TGTGCCAGCAGCCAAACTGGACTAAGAGGCAATGAGCAGTTCTTC	CASSQTGLRGNEQFF
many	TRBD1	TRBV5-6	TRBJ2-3	TGTGCCAGCAGCTTGAAAGGAGGGACAGGGTCACAGGATACGCAGTATTTT	CASSLKGGTGSQDTQYF
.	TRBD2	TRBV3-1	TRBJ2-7	TGTGCCAGCAGCCATGCTAGCGGGAGATCCGAGCAGTACTTC	CASSHASGRSEQYF
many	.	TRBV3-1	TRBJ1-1	TGTGCCAGCGGCCGGGGGGCAGCTAAGGACACTGAAGCTTTCTTT	CASGRGAAKDTEAFF
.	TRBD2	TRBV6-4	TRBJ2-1	TGTGCCAGCAGCGGACTAGCGGGAGGGGGCAATGAGCAGTTCTTC	CASSGLAGGGNEQFF
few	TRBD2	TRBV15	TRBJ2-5	TGTGCCACCAGCAGAGAGAGACAGGCTAGCGGGAGGGAGACCCAGTACTTC	CATSRERQASGRETQYF
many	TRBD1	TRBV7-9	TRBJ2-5	TGTGCCAGCAGCCTGCCGATACAGGGGGCTGAGACCCAGTACTTC	CASSLPIQGAETQYF
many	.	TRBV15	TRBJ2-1	TGTGCCACCAGCAGAGGTGGGGCCTACAATGAGCAGTTCTTC	CATSRGGAYNEQFF
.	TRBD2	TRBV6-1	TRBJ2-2	TGTGCCAGCAGTGGCGCCCGGACTAGACTCAGTAACACCGGGGAGCTGTTTTTT	CASSGARTRLSNTGELFF
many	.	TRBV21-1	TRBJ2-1	TGTGCCAGCACCTTCTTTAGGCCTAGCGGGAGCAATGAGCAGTTCTTC	CASTFFRPSGSNEQFF
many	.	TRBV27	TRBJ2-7	TGTGCCAGCAGTTTAACGGGACCTAACTACGAGCAGTACTTC	CASSLTGPNYEQYF
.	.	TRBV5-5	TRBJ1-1	TGTGCCAGCAGCGCAGGGTTCCTCATGAACACTGAAGCTTTCTTT	CASSAGFLMNTEAFF
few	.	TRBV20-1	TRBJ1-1	TGCAGTGCTAGAGAGGCGGGAATGGGGAACACTGAAGCTTTCTTT	CSAREAGMGNTEAFF
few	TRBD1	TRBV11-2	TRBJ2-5	TGTGCCAGCAGCCGCATCTTAAGACAGGGCCCGGAGACCCAGTACTTC	CASSRILRQGPETQYF
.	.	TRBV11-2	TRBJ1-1	TGTGCCAGCAGCTTACGGACGGGACGGAGGAGGGACACTGAAGCTTTCTTT	CASSLRTGRRRDTEAFF
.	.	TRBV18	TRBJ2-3	TGTGCCAGCTCACCACTCACAGGAAAGGGGGATACGCAGTATTTT	CASSPLTGKGDTQYF
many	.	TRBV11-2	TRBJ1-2	TGTGCCAGCAGCGCGCAAGGGTATGGCTACACCTTC	CASSAQGYGYTF
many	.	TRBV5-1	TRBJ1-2	TGCGCCAGCAGCCCCGAGGGGGCTAACTATGGCTACACCTTC	CASSPEGANYGYTF
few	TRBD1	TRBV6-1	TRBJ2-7	TGTGCCAGCAGTCTAAAGGGGACAGGGGGGAAGCAGTACTTC	CASSLKGTGGKQYF
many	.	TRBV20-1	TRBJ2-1	TGCAGTGCTACCTTCTTCGCAGTGAATGGGGAGCAGTTCTTC	CSATFFAVNGEQFF
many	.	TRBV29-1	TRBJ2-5	TGCAGCGCCCGAGGGATCCAAGAGACCCAGTACTTC	CSARGIQETQYF
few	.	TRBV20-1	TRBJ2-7	TGCAGTGCTGGGGCCGGTGGTATGTACGAGCAGTACTTC	CSAGAGGMYEQYF